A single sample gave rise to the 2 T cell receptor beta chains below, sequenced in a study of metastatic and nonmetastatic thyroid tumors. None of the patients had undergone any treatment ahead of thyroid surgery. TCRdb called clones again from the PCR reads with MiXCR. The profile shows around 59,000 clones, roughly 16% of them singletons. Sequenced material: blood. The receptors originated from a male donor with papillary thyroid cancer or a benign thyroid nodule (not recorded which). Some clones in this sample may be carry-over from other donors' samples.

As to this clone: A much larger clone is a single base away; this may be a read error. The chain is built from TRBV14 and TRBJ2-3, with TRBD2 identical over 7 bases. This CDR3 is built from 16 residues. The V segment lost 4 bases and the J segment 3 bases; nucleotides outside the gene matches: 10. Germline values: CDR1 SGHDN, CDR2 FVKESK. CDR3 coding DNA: TGTGCCAGCAGCCGTCCACTAACGGGGGGTACAGATACGCAGTATTTT. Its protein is CASSRPLTGGTDTQYF.

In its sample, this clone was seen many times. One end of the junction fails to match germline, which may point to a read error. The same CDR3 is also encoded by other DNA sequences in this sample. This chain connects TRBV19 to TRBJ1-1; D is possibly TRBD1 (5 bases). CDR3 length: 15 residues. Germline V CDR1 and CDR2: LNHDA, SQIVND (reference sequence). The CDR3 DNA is TGTGCTAGTAGTATAGGTTCAGCAGGGCTGACTGAAGCTTTCTTT. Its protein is CASSIGSAGLTEAFF.